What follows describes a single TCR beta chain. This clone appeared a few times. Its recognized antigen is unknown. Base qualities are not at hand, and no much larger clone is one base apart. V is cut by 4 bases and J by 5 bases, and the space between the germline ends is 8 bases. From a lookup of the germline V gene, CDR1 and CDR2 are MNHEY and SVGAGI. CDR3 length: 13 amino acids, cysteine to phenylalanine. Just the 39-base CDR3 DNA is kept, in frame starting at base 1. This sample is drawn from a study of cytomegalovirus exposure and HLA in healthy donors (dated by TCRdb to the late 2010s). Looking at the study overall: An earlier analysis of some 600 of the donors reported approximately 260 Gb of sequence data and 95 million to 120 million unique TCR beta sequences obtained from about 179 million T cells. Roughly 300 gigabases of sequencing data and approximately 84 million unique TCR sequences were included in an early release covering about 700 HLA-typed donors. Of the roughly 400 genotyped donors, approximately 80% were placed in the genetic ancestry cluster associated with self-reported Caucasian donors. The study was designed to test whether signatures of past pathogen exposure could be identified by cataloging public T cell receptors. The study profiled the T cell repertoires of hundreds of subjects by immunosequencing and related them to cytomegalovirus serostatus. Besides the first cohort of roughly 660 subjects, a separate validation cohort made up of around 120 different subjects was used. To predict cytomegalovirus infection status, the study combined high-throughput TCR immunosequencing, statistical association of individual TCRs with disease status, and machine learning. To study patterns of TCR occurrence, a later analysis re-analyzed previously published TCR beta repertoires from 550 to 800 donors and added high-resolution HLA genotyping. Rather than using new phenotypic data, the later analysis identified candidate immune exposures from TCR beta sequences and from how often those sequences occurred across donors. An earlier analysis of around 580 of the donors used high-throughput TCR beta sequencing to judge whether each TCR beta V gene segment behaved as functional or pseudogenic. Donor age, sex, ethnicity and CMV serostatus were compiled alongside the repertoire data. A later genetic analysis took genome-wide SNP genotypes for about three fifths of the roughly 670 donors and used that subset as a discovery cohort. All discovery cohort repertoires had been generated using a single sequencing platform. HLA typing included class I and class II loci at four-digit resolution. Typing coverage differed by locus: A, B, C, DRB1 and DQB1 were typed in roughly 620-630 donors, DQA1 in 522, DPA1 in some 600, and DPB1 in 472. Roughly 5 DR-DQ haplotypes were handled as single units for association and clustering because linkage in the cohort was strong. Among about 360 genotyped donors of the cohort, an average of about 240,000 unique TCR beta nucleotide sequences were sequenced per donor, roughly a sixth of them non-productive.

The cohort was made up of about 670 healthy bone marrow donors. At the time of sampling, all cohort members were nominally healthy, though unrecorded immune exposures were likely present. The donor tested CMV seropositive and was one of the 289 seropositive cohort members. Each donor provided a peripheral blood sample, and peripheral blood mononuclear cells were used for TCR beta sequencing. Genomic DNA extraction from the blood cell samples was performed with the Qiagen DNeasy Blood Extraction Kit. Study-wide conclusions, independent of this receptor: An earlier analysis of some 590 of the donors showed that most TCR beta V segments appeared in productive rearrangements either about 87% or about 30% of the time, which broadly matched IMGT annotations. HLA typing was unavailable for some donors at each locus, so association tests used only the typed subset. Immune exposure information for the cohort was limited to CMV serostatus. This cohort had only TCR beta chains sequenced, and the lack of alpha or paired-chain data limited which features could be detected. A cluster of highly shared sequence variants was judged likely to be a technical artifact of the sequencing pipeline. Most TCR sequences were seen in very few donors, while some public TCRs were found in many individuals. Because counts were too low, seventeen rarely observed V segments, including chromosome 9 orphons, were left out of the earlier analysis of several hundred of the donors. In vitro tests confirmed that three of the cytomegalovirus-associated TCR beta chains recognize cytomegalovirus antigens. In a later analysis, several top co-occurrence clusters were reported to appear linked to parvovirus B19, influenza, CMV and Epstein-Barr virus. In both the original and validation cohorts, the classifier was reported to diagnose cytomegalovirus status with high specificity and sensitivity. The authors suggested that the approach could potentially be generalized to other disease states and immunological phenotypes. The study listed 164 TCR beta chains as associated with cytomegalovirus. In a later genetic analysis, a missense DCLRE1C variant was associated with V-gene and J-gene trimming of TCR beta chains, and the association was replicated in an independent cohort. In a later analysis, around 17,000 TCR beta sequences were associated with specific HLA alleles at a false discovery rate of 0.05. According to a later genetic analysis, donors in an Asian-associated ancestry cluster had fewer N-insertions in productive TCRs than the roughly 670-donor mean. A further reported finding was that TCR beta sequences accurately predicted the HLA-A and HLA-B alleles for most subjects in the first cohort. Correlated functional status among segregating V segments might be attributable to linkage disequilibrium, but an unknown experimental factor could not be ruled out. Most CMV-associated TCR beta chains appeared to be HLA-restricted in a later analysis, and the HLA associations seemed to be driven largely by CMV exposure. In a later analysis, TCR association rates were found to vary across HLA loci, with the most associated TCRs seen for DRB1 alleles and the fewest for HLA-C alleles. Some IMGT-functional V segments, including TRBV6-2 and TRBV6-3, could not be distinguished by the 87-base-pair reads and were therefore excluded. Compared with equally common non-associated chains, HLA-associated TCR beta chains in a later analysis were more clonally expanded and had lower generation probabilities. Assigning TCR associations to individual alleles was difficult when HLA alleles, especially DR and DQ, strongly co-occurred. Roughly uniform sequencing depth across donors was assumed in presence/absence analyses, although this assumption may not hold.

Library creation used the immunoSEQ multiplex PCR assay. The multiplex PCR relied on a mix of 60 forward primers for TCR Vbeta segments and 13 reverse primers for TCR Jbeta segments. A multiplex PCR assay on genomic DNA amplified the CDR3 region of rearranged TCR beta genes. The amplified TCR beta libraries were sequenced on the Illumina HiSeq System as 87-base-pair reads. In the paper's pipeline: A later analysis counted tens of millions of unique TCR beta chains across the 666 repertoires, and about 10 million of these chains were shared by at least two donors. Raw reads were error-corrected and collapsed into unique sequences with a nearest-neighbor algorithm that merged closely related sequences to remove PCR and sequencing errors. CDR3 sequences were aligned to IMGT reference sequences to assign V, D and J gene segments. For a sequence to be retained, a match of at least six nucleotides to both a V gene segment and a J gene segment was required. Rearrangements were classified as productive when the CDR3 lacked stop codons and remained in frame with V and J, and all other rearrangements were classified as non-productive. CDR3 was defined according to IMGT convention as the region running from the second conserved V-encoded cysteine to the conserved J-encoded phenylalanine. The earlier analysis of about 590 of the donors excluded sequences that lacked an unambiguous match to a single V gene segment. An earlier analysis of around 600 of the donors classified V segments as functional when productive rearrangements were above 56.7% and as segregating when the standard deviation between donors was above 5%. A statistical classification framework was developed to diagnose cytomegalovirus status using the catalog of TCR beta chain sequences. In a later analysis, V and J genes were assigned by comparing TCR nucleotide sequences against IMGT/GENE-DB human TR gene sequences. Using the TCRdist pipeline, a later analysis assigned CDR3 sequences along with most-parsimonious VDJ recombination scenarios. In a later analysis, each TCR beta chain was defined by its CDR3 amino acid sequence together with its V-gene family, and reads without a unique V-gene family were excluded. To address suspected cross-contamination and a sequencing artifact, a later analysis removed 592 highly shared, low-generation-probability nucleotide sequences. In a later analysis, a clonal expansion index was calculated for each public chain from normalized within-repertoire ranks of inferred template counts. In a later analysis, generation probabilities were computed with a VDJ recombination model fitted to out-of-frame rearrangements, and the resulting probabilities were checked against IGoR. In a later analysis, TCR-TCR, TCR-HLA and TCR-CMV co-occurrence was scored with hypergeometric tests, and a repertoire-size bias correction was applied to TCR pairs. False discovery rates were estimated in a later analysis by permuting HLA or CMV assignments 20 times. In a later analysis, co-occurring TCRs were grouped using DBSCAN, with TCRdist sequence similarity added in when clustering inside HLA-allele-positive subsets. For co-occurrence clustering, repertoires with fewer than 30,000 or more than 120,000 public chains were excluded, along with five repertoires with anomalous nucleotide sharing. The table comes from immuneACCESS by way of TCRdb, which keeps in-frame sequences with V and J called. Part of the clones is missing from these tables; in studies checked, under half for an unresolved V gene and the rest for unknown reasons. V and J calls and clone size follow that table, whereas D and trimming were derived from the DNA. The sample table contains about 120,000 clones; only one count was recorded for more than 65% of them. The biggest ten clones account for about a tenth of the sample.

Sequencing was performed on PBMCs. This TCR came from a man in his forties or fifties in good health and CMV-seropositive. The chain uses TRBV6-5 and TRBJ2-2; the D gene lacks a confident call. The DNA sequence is TGTGCCAGCAGTTTGTCTCGTACCGGGGAGCTGTTTTTT. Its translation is CASSLSRTGELFF.